The TCR beta chain under discussion was sequenced for a study of cytomegalovirus exposure and HLA in healthy donors. The germline V gene has CDR1 SGHTA and CDR2 FQGTGA. This CDR3 is built from 17 residues. V trimming: 2 bases; J trimming: 7 bases; junction bases outside the gene matches: 13. Vbeta (60) and Jbeta (13) primers were used in the PCR. In the source study's methods: Unique TCR beta chains totaled some 88 million in a later count, with around 11 million of them shared. Profiling relied on immunoSEQ multiplex PCR, and the TCRdb table lists in-frame clones only, not all of them. Clone size and V and J calls were adopted from that table, with D and trimming inferred from the DNA. This table has around 150,000 clones, more than 60% appearing once.

Sample: PBMCs. This chain uses TRBV7-3 with TRBJ2-2; 7 nucleotides align to TRBD2. This TCR was recovered from a male donor in good health and CMV-seronegative. The CDR3 DNA sequence: TGTGCCAGCAGCTTACGGGGGAGGGCCTCGAAAAGCGGGGAGCTGTTTTTT. Encoded protein: CASSLRGRASKSGELFF.